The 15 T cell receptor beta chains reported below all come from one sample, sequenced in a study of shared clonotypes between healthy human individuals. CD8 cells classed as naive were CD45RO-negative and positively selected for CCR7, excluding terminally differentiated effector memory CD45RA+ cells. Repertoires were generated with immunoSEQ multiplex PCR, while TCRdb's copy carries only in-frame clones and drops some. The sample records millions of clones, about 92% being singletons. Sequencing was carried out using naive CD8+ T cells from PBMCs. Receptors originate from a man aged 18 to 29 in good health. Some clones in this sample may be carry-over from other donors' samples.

CDR3 sequence (DNA): TGTGCCAGCAGCTCTACTAGCGGGAGTGAAGGAGAGACCCAGTACTTC. Protein product: CASSSTSGSEGETQYF. This chain uses TRBV7-2 with TRBJ2-5, with 11 bases matching TRBD2. V lost 4 bases and J lost 4; bases outside the gene matches: 8. Germline CDR1 SGHTA, CDR2 FQGNSA. This CDR3 spans 16 amino acids. Variable domain in full (rest from reference TRBV7-2 and TRBJ2-5): GAGVSQSPSNKVTEKGKDVELRCDPISGHTALYWYRQSLGQGLEFLIYFQGNSAPDKSGLPSDRFSAERTGGSVSTLTIQRTQQEDSAVYLCASSSTSGSEGETQYFGPGTRLLVL.

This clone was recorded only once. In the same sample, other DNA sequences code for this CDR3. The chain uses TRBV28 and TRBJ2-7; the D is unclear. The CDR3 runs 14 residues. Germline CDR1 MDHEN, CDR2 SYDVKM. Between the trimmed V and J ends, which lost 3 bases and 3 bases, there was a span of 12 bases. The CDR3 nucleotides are TGTGCCAGCAGTTTGGTCGGGCGCGGCTACGAGCAGTACTTC. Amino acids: CASSLVGRGYEQYF.

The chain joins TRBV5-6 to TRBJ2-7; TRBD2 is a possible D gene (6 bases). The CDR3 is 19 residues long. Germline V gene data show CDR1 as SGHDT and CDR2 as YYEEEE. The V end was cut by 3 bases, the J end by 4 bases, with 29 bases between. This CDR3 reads CASSWTIFAPLTELYEQYF. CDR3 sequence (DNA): TGTGCCAGCAGCTGGACTATATTTGCCCCCCTGACGGAACTTTACGAGCAGTACTTC.

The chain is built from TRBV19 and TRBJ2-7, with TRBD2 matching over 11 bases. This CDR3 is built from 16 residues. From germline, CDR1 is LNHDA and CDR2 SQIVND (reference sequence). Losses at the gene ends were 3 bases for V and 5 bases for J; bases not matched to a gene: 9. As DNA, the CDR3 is TGTGCCAGTAGTATCAGTCTAGCGGGAGGAGCTGACGAGCAGTACTTC. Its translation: CASSISLAGGADEQYF.

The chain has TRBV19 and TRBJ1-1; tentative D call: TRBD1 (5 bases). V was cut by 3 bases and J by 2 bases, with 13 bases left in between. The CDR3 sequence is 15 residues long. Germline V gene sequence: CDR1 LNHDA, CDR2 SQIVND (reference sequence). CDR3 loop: CASSIGTGSNTEAFF. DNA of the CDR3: TGTGCCAGTAGTATTGGAACAGGATCCAACACTGAAGCTTTCTTT.

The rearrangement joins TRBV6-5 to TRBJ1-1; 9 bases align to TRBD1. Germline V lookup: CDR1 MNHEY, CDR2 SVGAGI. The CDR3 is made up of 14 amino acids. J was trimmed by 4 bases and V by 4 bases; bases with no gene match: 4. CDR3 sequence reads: CASSWTGVSTEAFF. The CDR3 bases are TGTGCCAGCAGTTGGACAGGGGTGAGCACTGAAGCTTTCTTT.

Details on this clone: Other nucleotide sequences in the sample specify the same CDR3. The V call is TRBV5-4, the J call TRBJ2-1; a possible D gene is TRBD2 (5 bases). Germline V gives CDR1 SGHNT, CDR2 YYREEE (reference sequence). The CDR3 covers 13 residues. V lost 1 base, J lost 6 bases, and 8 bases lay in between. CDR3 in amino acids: CASSLRGFNEQFF. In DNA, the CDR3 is TGTGCCAGCAGCTTGCGGGGTTTCAATGAGCAGTTCTTC.

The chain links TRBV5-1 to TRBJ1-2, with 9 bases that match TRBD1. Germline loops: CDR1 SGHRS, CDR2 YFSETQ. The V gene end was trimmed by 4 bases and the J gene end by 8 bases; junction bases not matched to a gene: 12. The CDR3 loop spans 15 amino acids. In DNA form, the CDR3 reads TGCGCCAGCAGCCCCCCCCCAACAGGGGGCAACGGCTACACCTTC. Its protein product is CASSPPPTGGNGYTF.

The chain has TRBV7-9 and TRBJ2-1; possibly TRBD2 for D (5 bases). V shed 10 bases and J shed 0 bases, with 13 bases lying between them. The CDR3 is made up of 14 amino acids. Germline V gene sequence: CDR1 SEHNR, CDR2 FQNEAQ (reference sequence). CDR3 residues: CAIQRESSYNEQFF. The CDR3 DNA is TGTGCCATCCAACGGGAAAGCTCCTACAATGAGCAGTTCTTC.

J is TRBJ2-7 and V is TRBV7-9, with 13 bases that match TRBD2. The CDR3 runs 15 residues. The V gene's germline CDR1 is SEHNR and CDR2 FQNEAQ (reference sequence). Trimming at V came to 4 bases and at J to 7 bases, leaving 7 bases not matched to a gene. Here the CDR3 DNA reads TGTGCCAGCAGCTACGGACTAGCGGGAGTGCGGGAGCAGTACTTC. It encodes CASSYGLAGVREQYF.

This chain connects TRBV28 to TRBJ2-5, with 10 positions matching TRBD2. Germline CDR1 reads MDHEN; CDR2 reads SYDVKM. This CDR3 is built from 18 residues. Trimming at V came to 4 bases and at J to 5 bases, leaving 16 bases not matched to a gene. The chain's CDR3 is CASSSWDRAAGGRETQYF. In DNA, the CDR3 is TGTGCCAGCAGTTCATGGGACCGGGCAGCGGGAGGGCGTGAGACCCAGTACTTC.

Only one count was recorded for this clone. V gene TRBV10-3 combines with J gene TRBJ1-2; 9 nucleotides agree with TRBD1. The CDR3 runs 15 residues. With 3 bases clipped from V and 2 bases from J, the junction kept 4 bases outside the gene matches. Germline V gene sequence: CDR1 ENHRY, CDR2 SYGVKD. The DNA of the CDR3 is TGTGCCATCAGTGACCCTACAGGGGGCAACTATGGCTACACCTTC. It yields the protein CAISDPTGGNYGYTF.

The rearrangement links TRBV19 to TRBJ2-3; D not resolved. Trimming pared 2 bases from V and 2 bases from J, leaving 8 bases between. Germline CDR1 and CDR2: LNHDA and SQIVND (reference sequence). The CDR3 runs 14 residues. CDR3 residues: CASSIRSITDTQYF. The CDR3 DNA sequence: TGTGCCAGTAGTATACGATCCATCACAGATACGCAGTATTTT. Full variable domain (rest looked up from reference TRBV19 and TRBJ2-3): DGGITQSPKYLFRKEGQNVTLSCEQNLNHDAMYWYRQDPGQGLRLIYYSQIVNDFQKGDIAEGYSVSREKKESFPLTVTSAQKNPTAFYLCASSIRSITDTQYFGPGTRLTVL.

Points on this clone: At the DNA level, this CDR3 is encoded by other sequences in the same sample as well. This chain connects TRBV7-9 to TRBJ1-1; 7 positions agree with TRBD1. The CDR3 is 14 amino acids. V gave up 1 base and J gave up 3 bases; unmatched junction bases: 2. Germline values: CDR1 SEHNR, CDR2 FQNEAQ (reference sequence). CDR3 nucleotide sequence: TGTGCCAGCAGCTTAGGACAGGGATACACTGAAGCTTTCTTT. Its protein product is CASSLGQGYTEAFF.

The CDR3 DNA follows: TGTGCCAGTAGTCCCCTTGTGGGGGTTTATGGCTACACCTTC. Amino acid sequence: CASSPLVGVYGYTF. The V call is TRBV19, the J call TRBJ1-2, with a weak D call TRBD1 (5 bases). This CDR3 region has 14 residues. Per germline, CDR1 LNHDA and CDR2 SQIVND (reference sequence). Trimming left V 5 bases short and J 5 bases short, with 15 bases between.